This T cell receptor beta chain came from a study of regulatory T cells in long-lasting Graves disease. Findings of the study overall: Tissue studied was limited to peripheral blood, excluding thyroid tissue. When disease was persistent, TRBV28, TRBJ1-2 and TRBJ2-5 were the favored segments.

This CDR3 has 12 amino acids. V was shortened by 10 bases and J by 1 base, with 7 bases between the two germline ends. Germline V gives CDR1 LNHDA, CDR2 SQIVND (reference sequence). Sample time point: persistent/refractory GD, antithyroid drugs over 5 years with positive TRAb. PBMCs provided the RNA from which the TCR library was made. A note on this clonotype: Its antigen is unidentified.

CDR3-region Arm-PCR and iRepertoire HTBI primers produced the TCR beta libraries. Via MiXCR, TCRdb re-called the multiplex PCR reads, giving one row per CDR3 protein. The data contain 300,000 to 350,000 distinct CDR3 sequences, about 19% of them seen just once; the ten biggest clones take up 25% to 30%. Sample: peripheral blood mononuclear cells (PBMCs), taken when the disease was refractory, from a patient treated with antithyroid drugs. The sequence came from a female donor with Graves disease. The chain combines TRBV19 with TRBJ2-2; possible D gene TRBD1, 5 bases. The CDR3 region is CAIGQNTGELFF. CDR3 DNA: TGTGCCATAGGACAGAACACCGGGGAGCTGTTTTTT.